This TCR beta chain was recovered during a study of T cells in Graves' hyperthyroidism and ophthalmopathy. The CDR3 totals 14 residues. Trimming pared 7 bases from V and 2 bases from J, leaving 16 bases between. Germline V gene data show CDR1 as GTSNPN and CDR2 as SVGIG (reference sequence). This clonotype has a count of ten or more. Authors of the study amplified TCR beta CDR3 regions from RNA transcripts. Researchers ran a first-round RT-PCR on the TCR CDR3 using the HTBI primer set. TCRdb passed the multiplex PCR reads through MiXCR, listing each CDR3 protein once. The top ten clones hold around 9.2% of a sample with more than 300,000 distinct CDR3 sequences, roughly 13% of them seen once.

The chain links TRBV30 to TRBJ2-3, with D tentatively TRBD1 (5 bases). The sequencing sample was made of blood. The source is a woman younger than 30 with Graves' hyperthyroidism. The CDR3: CASTWGGNTDTQYF. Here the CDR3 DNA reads TGTGCCTCCACCTGGGGCGGAAACACAGATACGCAGTATTTT.